This TCR beta chain was recorded in a study of Graves' ophthalmopathy and Graves' hyperthyroidism. Beta-chain TCR CDR3 regions were amplified from RNA transcripts. First-round RT-PCR used HTBI primers; second-round multiplex PCR followed. TCRdb recomputed calls from the multiplex PCR reads with MiXCR, one row per CDR3 protein. Altogether over a million distinct CDR3 sequences are present, less than 45% being singletons, with the ten largest covering roughly 10%. New diagnoses, under 2 months' duration, and ages 18 to 65 characterized the hyperthyroidism patients. This receptor was taken from an adult man with Graves' hyperthyroidism. Sequenced: peripheral blood or thyroid tissue (not recorded which).

This chain's CDR3 is CASSLDGPLRGYTF. The DNA of the CDR3 is TGTGCCAGCAGCTTAGACGGACCTCTGCGGGGCTACACCTTC. The J gene is TRBJ1-2, the V gene TRBV7-9; D not certain. From germline, CDR1 is SEHNR and CDR2 FQNEAQ (reference sequence). The V and J ends lost 1 base and 8 bases respectively, with 14 bases between them. The CDR3 spans 14 residues.